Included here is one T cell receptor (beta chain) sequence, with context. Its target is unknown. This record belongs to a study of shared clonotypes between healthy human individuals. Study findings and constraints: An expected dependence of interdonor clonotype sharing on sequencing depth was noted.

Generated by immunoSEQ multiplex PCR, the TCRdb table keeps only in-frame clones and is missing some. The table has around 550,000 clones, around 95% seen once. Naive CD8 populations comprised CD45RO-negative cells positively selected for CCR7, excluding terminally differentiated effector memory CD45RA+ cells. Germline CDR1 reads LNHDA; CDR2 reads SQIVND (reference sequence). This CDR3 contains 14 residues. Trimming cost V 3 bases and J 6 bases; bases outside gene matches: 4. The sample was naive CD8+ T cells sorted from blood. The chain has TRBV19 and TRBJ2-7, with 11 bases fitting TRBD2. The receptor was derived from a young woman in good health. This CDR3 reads CASSITSGSIEQYF. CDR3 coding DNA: TGTGCCAGTAGTATCACTAGCGGGAGCATCGAGCAGTACTTC.